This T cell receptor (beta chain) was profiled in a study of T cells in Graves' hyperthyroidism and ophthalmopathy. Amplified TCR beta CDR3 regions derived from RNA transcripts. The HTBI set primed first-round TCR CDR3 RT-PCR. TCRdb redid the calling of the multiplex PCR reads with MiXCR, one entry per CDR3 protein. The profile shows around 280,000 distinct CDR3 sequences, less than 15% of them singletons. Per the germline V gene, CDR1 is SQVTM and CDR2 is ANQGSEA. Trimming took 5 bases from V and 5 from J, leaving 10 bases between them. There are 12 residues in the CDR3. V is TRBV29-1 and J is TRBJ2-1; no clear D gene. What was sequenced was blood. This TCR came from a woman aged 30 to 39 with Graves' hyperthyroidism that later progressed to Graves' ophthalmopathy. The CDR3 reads CSVTWIDNEQFF. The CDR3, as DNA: TGCAGCGTTACCTGGATTGACAATGAGCAGTTCTTC.